This T cell receptor (beta chain) was captured in a study of radiotherapy plus CTLA-4 blockade in lung cancer (dated by TCRdb to 2017 to 2018). At the level of the whole study: Among the enrolled patients, 18% had an objective response, and 31% reached disease control. The full study reports these points: After treatment with radiotherapy and ipilimumab, TCR clones that originated in tumors expanded in peripheral blood. The strongest predictors of response, as reported, were early dynamic changes in blood T cell clones along with a rise in serum interferon-beta after radiation.

Focal radiation therapy combined with CTLA-4 blockade (ipilimumab) was tested in patients with chemo-refractory metastatic non-small-cell lung cancer. The library was prepared using the immunoSEQ multiplex PCR assay. Drawn from immuneACCESS, this table holds only the in-frame rearrangements with V and J called that TCRdb kept. Clones are partly lost; checked studies trace under half to an unresolved V gene and leave the rest unexplained. This sample has roughly 76,000 clones in its table, and roughly 80% of those were observed once. The ten largest clones take up around 10% of the sample. As concerns this clone: Its cognate antigen has yet to be identified. The record has no base qualities; no much larger clone is one base away.

CDR3 length: 15 amino acids, cysteine to phenylalanine. The retained sequence is limited to the CDR3, 45 bases, with the frame set at the first base. Based on the germline V gene, the CDR1 and CDR2 sequences are SGHDT and YYEEEE. V and J are trimmed by 3 bases and 10 bases, and the gene matches miss 11 bases of the junction. The sequence came from a human donor with non-small cell lung cancer whose response to radiotherapy plus ipilimumab could not be evaluated. The rearrangement joined TRBV5-6 to TRBJ2-1, with 9 central nucleotides matching TRBD2. The specimen comprised peripheral blood, sampled from a patient treated with radiotherapy plus ipilimumab. The nucleotide sequence is TGTGCCAGCAGCTGGGGGCGGGGGGGCGGTTTCGAGCAGTTCTTC. Translated, it gives CASSWGRGGGFEQFF.